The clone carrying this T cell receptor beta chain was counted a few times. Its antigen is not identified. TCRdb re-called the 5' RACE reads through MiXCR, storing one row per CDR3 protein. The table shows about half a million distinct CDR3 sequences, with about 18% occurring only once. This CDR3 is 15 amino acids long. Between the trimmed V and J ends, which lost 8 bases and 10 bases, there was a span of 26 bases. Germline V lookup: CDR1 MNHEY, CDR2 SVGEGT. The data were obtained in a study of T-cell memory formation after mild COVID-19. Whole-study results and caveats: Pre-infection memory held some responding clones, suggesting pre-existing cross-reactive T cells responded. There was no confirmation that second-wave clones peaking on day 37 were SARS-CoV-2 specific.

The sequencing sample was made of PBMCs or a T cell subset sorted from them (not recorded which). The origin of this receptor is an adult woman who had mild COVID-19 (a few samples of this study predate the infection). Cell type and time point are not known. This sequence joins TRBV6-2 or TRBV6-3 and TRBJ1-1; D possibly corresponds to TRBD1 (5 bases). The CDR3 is CASVKHSPDNASAFF. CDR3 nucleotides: TGTGCCAGCGTTAAGCACAGCCCGGACAACGCGTCAGCTTTCTTT.